These 24 T cell receptor beta chains were sequenced from one sample in a study of regulatory T cells in long-lasting Graves disease. CDR3-region Arm-PCR and iRepertoire HTBI primers produced the TCR beta libraries. TCRdb re-analysed the multiplex PCR reads in MiXCR, keeping a single row per CDR3 protein. The sample has hundreds of thousands of distinct CDR3 sequences, around an eighth seen once; the top ten hold roughly a tenth. Time point indicated: newly diagnosed GD, antithyroid drugs for less than 3 months. Isolated PBMC RNA provided the starting material for the TCR library. These data were also filed under a second study, of T cells in Graves' hyperthyroidism and ophthalmopathy.

The material sequenced was peripheral blood mononuclear cells (PBMCs), taken at new diagnosis, from a patient treated with antithyroid drugs. Receptor source: a man under 40 with Graves disease.

This clonotype appeared many times. The CDR3, as DNA: TGCAGTGCTAGTGGGGGGGAGAATGAGCAGTTCTTC. The encoded protein is CSASGGENEQFF. This rearrangement joins TRBV20-1 to TRBJ2-1, with 7 bases fitting TRBD2. V dropped 3 bases and J dropped 7; count of bases not matched to a gene: 3. CDR3 length: 12 amino acids. The germline gives CDR1 DFQATT, CDR2 SNEGSKA (reference sequence).

The sample holds many counts of this clonotype. The chain links TRBV27 to TRBJ2-7; D possibly corresponds to TRBD1 (5 bases). CDR1 and CDR2 (germline): MNHEY, SMNVEV (reference sequence). The length of the CDR3 is 14 residues. V shed 2 bases and J shed 1 base, with 9 bases lying between them. The CDR3 region is CASSLTRVSYEQYF. CDR3 in DNA: TGTGCCAGCAGTTTAACCAGGGTATCCTACGAGCAGTACTTC.

This clonotype was seen more than once but under ten times. This chain connects TRBV7-9 to TRBJ2-4; the D is unclear. V dropped 5 bases and J dropped 5 bases, with 4 bases sitting between them. Germline-derived CDR1 and CDR2 are SEHNR and FQNEAQ (reference sequence). This CDR3 is 11 amino acids long. CDR3 in DNA: TGTGCCAGCAGCCACCAAAACATTCAGTACTTC. Translation gives CASSHQNIQYF.

This clonotype was detected many times. J is TRBJ2-2 and V is TRBV27, with TRBD1 identical over 9 bases. Germline V gene data show CDR1 as MNHEY and CDR2 as SMNVEV (reference sequence). This CDR3 comprises 18 residues. The V and J ends lost 5 bases and 2 bases, in that order; junction bases with no gene match: 12. CDR3 residues: CASSTRFGQGYNTGELFF. The CDR3 region has the DNA TGTGCCAGCAGTACACGTTTCGGACAGGGGTACAACACCGGGGAGCTGTTTTTT.

This clonotype was seen many times. J is TRBJ2-6 and V is TRBV5-1; no clear D gene. The CDR3 spans 15 residues. Germline CDR1 reads SGHRS; CDR2 reads YFSETQ. Trimming removed 0 bases at V and 4 bases at J, with 8 bases between. The CDR3 region is CASSLDGPGANVLTF. DNA for the CDR3: TGCGCCAGCAGCTTGGACGGGCCCGGGGCCAACGTCCTGACTTTC. Together with reference TRBV5-1 and TRBJ2-6, the CDR3 gives the full variable domain: KAGVTQTPRYLIKTRGQQVTLSCSPISGHRSVSWYQQTPGQGLQFLFEYFSETQRNKGNFPGRFSGRQFSNSRSEMNVSTLELGDSALYLCASSLDGPGANVLTFGAGSRLTVL.

For this clonotype: This may be a read error, as it is one base from a much larger clone. The chain uses TRBV7-9 and TRBJ2-7; the D is unclear. Germline values: CDR1 SEHNR, CDR2 FQNEAQ (reference sequence). V gave up 6 bases and J gave up 7 bases, with 10 bases separating them. CDR3 length: 11 amino acids. Written as DNA, the CDR3 is TGTGCCAGCAGTAAGGGCAATGAGCAGTACTTC. This encodes CASSKGNEQYF.

As regards this clonotype: A junction boundary mismatches the germline segment, possibly from a read error. The chain couples TRBV7-7 to TRBJ2-5, with 9 bases fitting TRBD2. This CDR3 spans 16 amino acids. Germline V gene lookup returns CDR1 SSHAT and CDR2 FNYEAQ (reference sequence). CDR3 in amino acids: CASSKEVAGVWETQYF. The CDR3 nucleotides read TGTGCTAGCAGCAAGGAGGTAGCGGGGGTTTGGGAGACCCAGTACTTC.

This clonotype came up a few times. With a much larger clone just one base away, this may be a read error. This chain links TRBV6-2 or TRBV6-3 with TRBJ2-6; tentative D call: TRBD1 (5 bases). Germline V gene sequence: CDR1 MNHEY, CDR2 SVGEGT. The CDR3 consists of 15 residues. The CDR3 coding sequence is TGTGCCGGCAGTGAAGGGGTCTCTGGGGCCAACGTCCTGACTTTC. Its translation: CAGSEGVSGANVLTF.

This clonotype appeared a few times. The rearrangement links TRBV13 to TRBJ1-5; tentatively, D is TRBD1 (6 bases). The CDR3 runs 15 residues. Trimming cost V 5 bases and J 3 bases, with 14 bases left between them. Germline assignment: CDR1 PRHDT and CDR2 FYEKMQ (reference sequence). CDR3 sequence (DNA): TGTGCCAGCAGCCCCGGCCAGGGGCTCAATCAGCCCCAGCATTTT. Its protein product is CASSPGQGLNQPQHF.

V usage is TRBV15 and J usage is TRBJ2-5; TRBD2 agrees at 10 bases. The CDR3 runs 17 residues. In germline, CDR1 is LNHNV, CDR2 YYDKDF (reference sequence). With V trimmed by 1 base and J by 7 bases, 12 bases remained unmatched. CDR3 residues: CATSRGPSGGLDVTQYF. The CDR3 coding sequence is TGTGCCACCAGCAGAGGCCCTAGCGGGGGATTAGATGTGACCCAGTACTTC.

This clonotype has at least ten counts. The chain links TRBV20-1 to TRBJ2-5; D unclear. V was shortened by 5 bases and J by 1 base, with 11 bases between the two germline ends. Germline CDR1 is DFQATT and CDR2 is SNEGSKA (reference sequence). The CDR3 covers 13 residues. CDR3 in DNA: TGCAGTGCTTCGCAGGTACCCCAAGAGACCCAGTACTTC. It encodes CSASQVPQETQYF.

Ten or more counts support this clonotype. V is TRBV18 and J is TRBJ1-1, with D possibly being TRBD1 (5 bases). Trimming shortened V by 5 bases and J by 0 bases, and 16 bases separated the two germline ends. CDR1 is KGHSH, CDR2 LQKENI, per germline. The CDR3 consists of 16 residues. CDR3 amino acids: CASSGAFTVMNTEAFF. The CDR3 nucleotides are TGTGCCAGCTCAGGGGCCTTCACCGTAATGAACACTGAAGCTTTCTTT.

The chain couples TRBV27 to TRBJ2-5; TRBD2 matches 13 bases. V shed 8 bases, J shed 2 bases, and the junction held 17 bases outside the gene matches. CDR3 size: 19 residues. The germline gives CDR1 MNHEY, CDR2 SMNVEV (reference sequence). Here the CDR3 reads CASAEGTSGNYWIQETQYF. For the CDR3, the DNA is TGTGCCAGCGCCGAGGGGACTAGCGGGAACTACTGGATTCAAGAGACCCAGTACTTC.

This clonotype was recorded many times. The CDR3 reads CASSFAGGHNSPLHF. CDR3 DNA: TGTGCCAGCAGCTTTGCAGGGGGACATAATTCACCCCTCCACTTT. The chain couples TRBV11-2 to TRBJ1-6; 7 bases align to TRBD1. Germline V gene data show CDR1 as SGHAT and CDR2 as FQNNGV. The CDR3 consists of 15 residues. V lost 3 bases, J lost 5 bases, and 4 bases stayed unmatched.

Worth noting for this clonotype: The DNA is omitted, as the CDR3 cannot be located on it reliably, and the CDR3 follows TCRdb's listing. V is TRBV7-9 and J is TRBJ2-5; the table's D call, TRBD2, has no DNA check behind it. Germline CDR1 and CDR2: SEHNR and FQNEAQ (reference sequence). The CDR3 adds up to 21 amino acids, both ends counted. CDR3 protein: CASNGAGDEQFFGPSGETQYF.

Ten or more counts support this clonotype. V usage is TRBV28 and J usage is TRBJ2-1, with TRBD2 matching 8 bases. The end of the DNA is better explained by TRBJ2-5, so the J call may be wrong. This CDR3 has 13 amino acids. Germline assignment: CDR1 MDHEN and CDR2 SYDVKM. In nucleotides, the CDR3 is TGTGCCAGCAGCGGGGGGGGTTGGGGAACCCAGTACTTC. Residues: CASSGGGWGTQYF.

This clonotype has a handful of counts. The chain joins TRBV29-1 to TRBJ2-1; D is possibly TRBD1 (6 bases). Germline CDR1 SQVTM, CDR2 ANQGSEA. Trimming took off 5 bases at V and 8 bases at J, with 10 bases between the two ends. The CDR3 consists of 11 residues. The CDR3 protein is CSVYRDHEQFF. Here the CDR3 DNA reads TGCAGCGTTTACAGGGACCATGAGCAGTTCTTC.

This CDR3 is CASTGGAHEQYF. CDR3 in DNA: TGTGCCAGCACAGGGGGGGCCCACGAGCAGTACTTC. The V and J genes are TRBV6-1 and TRBJ2-7, with D possibly called TRBD1 or TRBD2 (7 bases each). V was trimmed by 7 bases and J by 5 bases, leaving 12 bases between them. The CDR3 length is 12 residues. Germline V gives CDR1 MNHNS, CDR2 SASEGT.

This clonotype occurred many times. The chain recombines TRBV20-1 with TRBJ2-7; 8 bases align to TRBD2. The CDR3 spans 14 residues. Germline V lookup: CDR1 DFQATT, CDR2 SNEGSKA (reference sequence). Unmatched junction bases numbered 10, after V lost 3 bases and J lost 6 bases. CDR3 nucleotide sequence: TGCAGTGCTAGCGGCTCGCGGGAGGCGGCCGAGCAGTACTTC. Encoded protein: CSASGSREAAEQYF.

This clonotype was counted between two and nine times. The genes are TRBV12-3 or TRBV12-4 and TRBJ2-2; the match to TRBD2 covers 11 bases. This CDR3 spans 14 amino acids. V was pared by 7 bases and J by 6 bases, with 4 bases of the junction left unmatched. The CDR3 spells CASTSGRTAGELFF. The CDR3 nucleotides are TGTGCCAGCACTAGCGGGAGGACCGCCGGGGAGCTGTTTTTT.

Ten or more counts support this clonotype. V is TRBV27 and J is TRBJ2-7, with D possibly TRBD1 on 6 matching bases. The V end was cut by 3 bases, the J end by 4 bases, with 13 bases between. CDR1 MNHEY and CDR2 SMNVEV come from the germline V gene (reference sequence). This CDR3 is built from 14 residues. The CDR3 loop reads CASSFGTQGYEQYF. DNA for the CDR3: TGTGCCAGCAGTTTCGGGACACAAGGATACGAGCAGTACTTC.

This clonotype was counted at least ten times. The genes are TRBV7-2 and TRBJ2-2; no clear D gene. CDR3 length: 15 residues. Trimming removed 5 bases from V and 1 base from J, with 11 bases in between. Germline lookup yields CDR1 SGHTA and CDR2 FQGNSA. In DNA form, the CDR3 reads TGTGCCAGCAGCCCTAGTGTGGGGAACACCGGGGAGCTGTTTTTT. Translated: CASSPSVGNTGELFF.

This clonotype was seen at least ten times. The V call is TRBV20-1, the J call TRBJ2-3; 10 bases match TRBD2. The CDR3 has 16 amino acids. Per the germline V gene, CDR1 is DFQATT and CDR2 is SNEGSKA (reference sequence). The J segment lost 0 bases and the V segment lost 3 bases, leaving 6 bases of the junction unmatched. The CDR3 bases are TGCAGTGCTAGTGCACTAGCGGGAAAAAGCACAGATACGCAGTATTTT. As protein: CSASALAGKSTDTQYF.

The CDR3 sequence: CASSPRGKSNEQYF. CDR3 nucleotides: TGTGCCAGCAGCCCACGAGGGAAATCCAATGAGCAGTACTTC. The chain links TRBV11-2 to TRBJ2-7; a weak D match, TRBD2 (5 bases). The CDR3 has 14 residues. V was clipped by 5 bases and J by 7 bases, with 18 bases between them. Germline lookup yields CDR1 SGHAT and CDR2 FQNNGV.